Following are 10 T cell receptor beta chains from one sample sequenced in a study of blood T cells in healthy people across ages. Together with a sample-barcoded 5' primer, a J-beta primer mix was included in a second PCR lasting about 6 to 11 cycles. Each CDR3 protein is one row after TCRdb ran MiXCR on the 5' RACE reads. Of approximately 800,000 distinct CDR3 sequences in the sample, roughly 24% were seen once. These data are also associated with another study on T cells of mothers and their children.

Sequencing was done on a sample of blood. These receptors came from a boy aged 5-17 years in good health.

This clonotype occurred once. V usage is TRBV6-1 and J usage is TRBJ2-3; TRBD1 matches 9 bases. This CDR3 has 17 residues. V shed 10 bases and J 0 bases; nucleotides not matched to a gene: 14. Germline CDR1 reads MNHNS; CDR2 reads SASEGT. DNA for the CDR3: TGTGCCACTTGTCCACAGGGGGCCCCGACTAGCACAGATACGCAGTATTTT. Amino acid sequence: CATCPQGAPTSTDTQYF.

The chain links TRBV23-1 to TRBJ1-4; a possible D gene is TRBD1 (6 bases). TRBV23-1 is an open reading frame, and its role is uncertain. The CDR3 runs to 16 residues. V was cut by 8 bases and J by 6 bases, with 22 bases left in between. CDR3 region: CASPGPSLGGDEKLFF. CDR3 sequence (DNA): TGCGCCAGCCCGGGTCCCTCCCTAGGGGGTGATGAAAAACTGTTTTTT.

This clonotype was seen only a few times. The V call is TRBV6-5, the J call TRBJ2-2; D is possibly TRBD1 or TRBD2 (6 bases each). V shed 10 bases and J shed 4 bases, with 16 bases lying between them. The germline CDR1 and CDR2 sequences are MNHEY and SVGAGI. This CDR3 contains 14 residues. CDR3: CATSRGLSTGELFF. The CDR3 region has the DNA TGTGCCACCTCCCGGGGGCTCAGCACCGGGGAGCTGTTTTTT.

The CDR3 reads CSARARDSPIYEQYF. In nucleotides, the CDR3 is TGCAGTGCTAGAGCTAGGGATAGCCCAATATACGAGCAGTACTTC. V usage is TRBV20-1 and J usage is TRBJ2-7, with no clear D. Germline CDR1 DFQATT, CDR2 SNEGSKA (reference sequence). This CDR3 is 15 amino acids long. Trimming removed 1 base at V and 4 bases at J, with 17 bases between.

This chain links TRBV20-1 with TRBJ2-1, with 7 positions matching TRBD2. CDR1 is DFQATT, CDR2 SNEGSKA, per germline (reference sequence). The CDR3 contains 15 residues. Germline trimming cut 1 base from V and 4 bases from J; bases unmatched to any gene: 7. CDR3: CSARGGGGSYNEQFF. In DNA, the CDR3 is TGCAGTGCTAGAGGTGGGGGGGGATCATACAATGAGCAGTTCTTC.

About this clonotype itself: One end of the junction varies from germline; a read error may be responsible. Written as DNA, the CDR3 is TGTGCCAGCAGCCCAACAACAGGAGACTCTAACTATGACTACACCTTC. This translates into CASSPTTGDSNYDYTF. The chain has TRBV7-9 and TRBJ1-2; possible D gene TRBD1, 5 bases. Looked up from germline, CDR1 is SEHNR and CDR2 is FQNEAQ (reference sequence). The CDR3 is made up of 16 amino acids.

The rearrangement links TRBV3-1 to TRBJ2-1; 10 bases match TRBD2. The CDR3 is 16 amino acids. With 1 base clipped from V and 7 bases from J, the junction kept 7 bases outside the gene matches. Looked up from germline, CDR1 is LGHDT and CDR2 is YNNKEL (reference sequence). CDR3 residues: CASSQGVSSGGNEQFF. The CDR3 DNA reads as TGTGCCAGCAGCCAAGGGGTGTCTAGCGGGGGAAATGAGCAGTTCTTC.

The chain uses TRBV29-1 and TRBJ2-5; 8 bases line up with TRBD2. The CDR3 is 13 amino acids. Trimming took 3 bases from V and 4 from J; bases not matched to a gene: 4. Germline assignment: CDR1 SQVTM and CDR2 ANQGSEA. This chain's CDR3 is CSVDYGGGETQYF. The CDR3 region has the DNA TGCAGCGTTGATTACGGGGGGGGAGAGACCCAGTACTTC.

Ten or more counts support this clonotype. The chain has TRBV4-1 and TRBJ1-4; D uncertain. CDR1 is MGHRA and CDR2 is YSYEKL in the germline V gene. The CDR3 contains 12 residues. Trimming shortened V by 4 bases and J by 8 bases, and 8 bases separated the two germline ends. CDR3 protein: CASSPWGEKLFF. For the CDR3, the DNA is TGCGCCAGCAGCCCCTGGGGAGAAAAACTGTTTTTT.

The chain recombines TRBV5-4 with TRBJ1-1; possibly TRBD1 for D (5 bases). The germline V and J ends were trimmed by 4 bases and 4 bases, with 14 bases remaining between them. This CDR3 spans 14 amino acids. Germline assignment: CDR1 SGHNT and CDR2 YYREEE (reference sequence). The CDR3 region has the DNA TGTGCCAGCAGCGGGGGGGGAGGGGTCACTGAAGCTTTCTTT. As protein: CASSGGGGVTEAFF.